A single sample is the source of the 11 T cell receptor beta chains below, sequenced in a study of monozygotic twins with inflammatory bowel disease. TCRdb re-called the 5' RACE reads and catalogs CDR3 proteins one per entry, DNA excluded. The table for this sample gives some 450,000 distinct CDR3 sequences. Sequencing input: blood. The source of these receptors is a human donor with ulcerative colitis or Crohn's disease, or a healthy co-twin of an affected twin (not recorded which).

This chain joins TRBV7-9 and TRBJ1-2; the TCRdb D gene call, TRBD1, has no DNA to confirm it. This CDR3 is 14 amino acids long. Germline V gene lookup returns CDR1 SEHNR and CDR2 FQNEAQ (reference sequence). CDR3 in amino acids: CASSAGQPIPGYTF.

The J gene is TRBJ1-4, the V gene TRBV12-3 or TRBV12-4; TCRdb names TRBD1, which stays unverified in the absence of DNA. The CDR3 totals 14 residues. The CDR3 spells CASSGGQVVEKLFF.

The V and J genes are TRBV27 and TRBJ1-6. CDR1 is MNHEY and CDR2 is SMNVEV in the germline V gene (reference sequence). The CDR3 extends over 15 amino acids. The CDR3 reads CASSLGRQVGSPLHF.

The J gene is TRBJ1-2, the V gene TRBV3-1; TCRdb names TRBD1, which stays unverified in the absence of DNA. The CDR3 covers 15 residues. The germline V gene has CDR1 LGHDT and CDR2 YNNKEL (reference sequence). The CDR3 loop is CASSQDWAGIYGYTF.

V is TRBV6-1 and J is TRBJ1-2. The CDR3 is 14 amino acids. CDR1 and CDR2 from the germline V gene are MNHNS and SASEGT. CDR3 sequence: CASSETREIYGYTF.

This chain's CDR3 is CAWSVGGPAASYTF. The genes are TRBV30 and TRBJ1-2; TCRdb calls TRBD1, which cannot be checked without DNA. This CDR3 contains 14 residues. Germline loops: CDR1 GTSNPN, CDR2 SVGIG (reference sequence).

The V gene is TRBV6-6, the J gene TRBJ2-5. CDR3 length: 11 amino acids. Germline V gene sequence: CDR1 MNHNY, CDR2 SVGAGI (reference sequence). This CDR3 reads CAHAAEETQYF.

This sequence joins TRBV6-2 or TRBV6-3 and TRBJ2-7; TCRdb names TRBD1, which stays unverified in the absence of DNA. The germline V gene has CDR1 MNHEY and CDR2 SVGEGT. The CDR3 spans 14 residues. The CDR3 here is CASGDRVYVYEQYF.

The chain joins TRBV5-5 to TRBJ2-5; TCRdb returns TRBD2, unconfirmable since there is no DNA. This CDR3 region has 15 residues. CDR1 is SGHKS and CDR2 is YYEKEE in the germline V gene (reference sequence). CDR3 sequence reads: CASSFRLASQETQYF. The whole variable domain, remainder taken from reference TRBV5-5 and TRBJ2-5, is DAGVTQSPTHLIKTRGQQVTLRCSPISGHKSVSWYQQVLGQGPQFIFQYYEKEERGRGNFPDRFSARQFPNYSSELNVNALLLGDSALYLCASSFRLASQETQYFGPGTRLLVL.

V is TRBV5-1 and J is TRBJ2-5. Germline CDR1 and CDR2: SGHRS and YFSETQ. The CDR3 covers 14 residues. This chain's CDR3 is CASSSYDQDGTQYF.

This chain links TRBV19 with TRBJ2-1; TCRdb's D call of TRBD2 is untestable without DNA. Germline assignment: CDR1 LNHDA and CDR2 SQIVND (reference sequence). The CDR3 has 17 amino acids. The CDR3 region is CASSIGLADGTNNEQFF.